This TCR beta chain was sequenced during a study of OX40 agonist ivuxolimab in advanced cancers. This clone was counted once. Its cognate antigen is unknown. Measured with immunoSEQ multiplex PCR; TCRdb has only the in-frame clones, and not every one. The sample consists of about 69,000 clones, about 85% of them appearing once. Study-wide points: Partial responders dosed at 0.1-3.0 mg/kg displayed clonal expansion ranking among the lowest. The study observed clonal expansion of CD4+ and CD8+ blood T cells by week 6 at 0.1 to 3.0 mg/kg.

Germline CDR1 and CDR2: SEHNR and FQNEAQ (reference sequence). CDR3 size: 16 residues. J lost 7 bases, V lost 5 bases, and 12 bases had no gene match. V and J are TRBV7-9 and TRBJ2-2; the match to TRBD2 covers 8 bases. This receptor was taken from an adult with an advanced solid tumor such as melanoma, head and neck, liver or kidney cancer. Sequencing was performed on CD4+ or CD8+ T cells sorted from blood, taken in a trial of the OX40 agonist ivuxolimab. The CDR3 spells CASSDPSGSRVGELFF. In nucleotides, the CDR3 is TGTGCCAGCAGCGATCCCAGCGGGAGTAGGGTCGGGGAGCTGTTTTTT.